Included here is one TCR beta chain sequence, with context. The antigen is unknown. Germline V CDR1 and CDR2: MNHEY, SMNVEV (reference sequence). V was trimmed by 8 bases and J by 4 bases, leaving 21 bases between them. The CDR3 covers 15 residues. This entry belongs to a study of cytomegalovirus exposure and HLA in healthy donors. Study-wide context: Membership in the Caucasian-associated ancestry cluster was found for approximately 85% of about 430 genotyped donors.

General study findings and limits: Later analysis showed most CMV-associated TCR beta chains appearing HLA-restricted. An apparent linkage of common viral pathogens to several of the most significant clusters emerged in a later analysis. Reports showed the classifier diagnosing cytomegalovirus status with high specificity and sensitivity.

Use of 60 Vbeta and 13 Jbeta primers characterized the PCR. The assay was immunoSEQ multiplex PCR, and TCRdb's table has in-frame clones only and misses some. The repertoire holds 100,000 to 150,000 clones, with under 80% as singletons. The sequence was obtained from a man in his forties in good health and CMV-seropositive. This rearrangement joins TRBV27 to TRBJ2-7; D is ambiguous. Sequencing input: PBMCs. The CDR3 DNA reads as TGTGCCAGCTCCTTGAATGTGGAGACGGCATACGAGCAGTACTTC. This gives the protein CASSLNVETAYEQYF.